A single T cell receptor beta chain is shown here with its context. Its specific antigen is unknown. No much larger clonotype is one base removed from it; base qualities were not supplied. Library preparation used 5' RACE. Sequencer: NextSeq 500. Unique molecular identifiers were attached to individual cDNA molecules in the TCR library protocol so that sequencing error and PCR bias could be corrected. TCR alpha and beta chains were both sequenced, and the abundances of alpha and beta sequences in each sample were closely correlated with each other. For the original study's pipeline: V gene, J gene and CDR3 annotation of TCR sequences was performed with Decombinator V4. TCRs were defined as expanded if a significant change between any two time points was detected under a Poisson model with p below 0.0001. TCR abundances were normalised to the total number of TCRs sequenced per sample and were expressed as counts per million. TRAV1-2 paired with TRAJ12, TRAJ20 or TRAJ33 defined MAIT TCRs, while TRAV10 paired with TRAJ18 defined iNKT TCRs. VDJdb, accessed 1 November 2021, was searched for CMV, EBV and SARS-CoV-2 annotated TCRs, excluding TCRs annotated for multiple antigens. The public sequencing data were trimmed at Q25 with fastp and processed into clonotypes with MiXCR by TCRdb, which kept only in-frame beta chains. CDR3 protein sequences are deduplicated, and each keeps its most common genes and DNA. It is TCRdb's table, rather than the study itself, that gives the V and J calls and clone size. The sample contains 85,000 to 95,000 distinct CDR3 sequences, approximately 16% of them found a single time. In total, the top ten clones hold 5.1% of the sample.

From the cysteine through the phenylalanine, the CDR3 covers 16 amino acids. The DNA shown is the 48-base CDR3, in frame from base 1. Clipping removes 5 bases from V and 2 bases from J, with 8 as the unmatched junction base count. Taken from the germline V gene, the CDR1 and CDR2 loops are SGHAT and FQNNGV. This entry is derived from a study of early T cells in non-severe SARS-CoV-2 infection (dated by TCRdb to the early 2020s). Context from the whole study: Because TCR sequencing was done on bulk RNA from unsorted whole blood, the alpha and beta chains could not be paired. The paper as a whole reports these results and caveats: Matching against VDJdb was skewed toward anti-spike CD8 responses, likely underestimated virus-specific expansions, and missed private and CD4 specificities.

The study was a case-control design nested within a healthcare worker cohort in London, UK, with weekly nasopharyngeal swab PCR tests and blood sampling. Healthcare workers were enrolled in the week of the UK lockdown, from 23 to 31 March 2020, and were followed every week for up to roughly 15 weeks. The chain uses TRBV11-2 and TRBJ2-5; TRBD1 fits 10 bases in the junction. This TCR derives from an adult who was a healthcare worker with PCR-confirmed SARS-CoV-2 infection or an uninfected control (not recorded which). This sample comprised whole blood, obtained at baseline. The sequenced DNA: TGTGCCAGCAGCGGACCCGGGACAGGGGTACAAGAGACCCAGTACTTC. This gives the protein CASSGPGTGVQETQYF.